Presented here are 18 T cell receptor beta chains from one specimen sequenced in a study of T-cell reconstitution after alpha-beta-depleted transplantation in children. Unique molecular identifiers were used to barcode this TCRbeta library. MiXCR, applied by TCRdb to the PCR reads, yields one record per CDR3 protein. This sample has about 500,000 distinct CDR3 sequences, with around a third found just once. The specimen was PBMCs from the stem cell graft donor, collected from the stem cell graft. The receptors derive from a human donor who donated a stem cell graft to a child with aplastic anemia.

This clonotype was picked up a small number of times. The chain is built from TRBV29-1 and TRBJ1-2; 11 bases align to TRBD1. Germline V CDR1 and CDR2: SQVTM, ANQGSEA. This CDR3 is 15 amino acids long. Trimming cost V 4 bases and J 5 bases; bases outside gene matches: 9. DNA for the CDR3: TGCAGCGTTGGAGGACAGGGGGCGTCTTCTTATGGCTACACCTTC. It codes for CSVGGQGASSYGYTF.

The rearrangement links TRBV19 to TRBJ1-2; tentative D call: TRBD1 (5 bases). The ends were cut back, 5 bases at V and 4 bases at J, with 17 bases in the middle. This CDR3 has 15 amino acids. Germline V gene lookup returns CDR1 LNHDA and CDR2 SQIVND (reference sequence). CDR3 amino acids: CASSQTGAQSYGYTF. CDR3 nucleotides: TGTGCCAGTAGTCAGACCGGGGCCCAATCCTATGGCTACACCTTC.

CDR3 bases: TGCGCCAGCAGCTCCGGACTAGCGGGAAAAGATACGCAGTATTTT. This codes for CASSSGLAGKDTQYF. The chain uses TRBV5-1 and TRBJ2-3; 12 bases fit TRBD2. Germline CDR1 reads SGHRS; CDR2 reads YFSETQ. There are 15 residues in the CDR3. The J segment lost 5 bases and the V segment lost 3 bases, leaving 4 bases of the junction unmatched.

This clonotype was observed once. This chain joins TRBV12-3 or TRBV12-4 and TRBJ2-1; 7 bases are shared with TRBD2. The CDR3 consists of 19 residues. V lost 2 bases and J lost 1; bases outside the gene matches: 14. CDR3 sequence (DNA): TGTGCCAGCAGTTTAAGGTATTCGGGGCGGGAGAAGTCCTACAATGAGCAGTTCTTC. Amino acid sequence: CASSLRYSGREKSYNEQFF.

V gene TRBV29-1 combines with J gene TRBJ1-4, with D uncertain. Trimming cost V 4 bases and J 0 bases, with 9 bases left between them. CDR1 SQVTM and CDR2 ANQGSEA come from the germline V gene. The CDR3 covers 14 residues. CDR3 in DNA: TGCAGCGTTGCTTCCACCACAACTAATGAAAAACTGTTTTTT. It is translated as CSVASTTTNEKLFF.

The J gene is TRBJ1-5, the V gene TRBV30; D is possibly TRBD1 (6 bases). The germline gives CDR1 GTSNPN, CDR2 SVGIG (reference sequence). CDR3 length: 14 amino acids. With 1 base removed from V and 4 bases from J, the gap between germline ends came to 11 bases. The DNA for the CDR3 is TGTGCCTGGAGTGGGGGGGCGGAAAATCAGCCCCAGCATTTT. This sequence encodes CAWSGGAENQPQHF.

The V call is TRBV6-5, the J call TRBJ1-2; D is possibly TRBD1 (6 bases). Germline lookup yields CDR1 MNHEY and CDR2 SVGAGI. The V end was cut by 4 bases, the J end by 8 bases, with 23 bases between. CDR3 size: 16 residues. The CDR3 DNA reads TGTGCCAGCAGTTCCGACCGACAGGTTCAGCGGGGCGGCTACACCTTC. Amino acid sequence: CASSSDRQVQRGGYTF.

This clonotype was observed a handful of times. CDR3 DNA: TGTGCCAGCAGCGATCGGACTAGCGGGAAGGGTGGGGAGCTGTTTTTT. Translation: CASSDRTSGKGGELFF. The chain combines TRBV9 with TRBJ2-2; TRBD2 agrees at 12 bases. The germline V gene has CDR1 SGDLS and CDR2 YYNGEE. Unmatched junction bases numbered 8, after V lost 3 bases and J lost 8 bases. The CDR3 sequence is 16 residues long.

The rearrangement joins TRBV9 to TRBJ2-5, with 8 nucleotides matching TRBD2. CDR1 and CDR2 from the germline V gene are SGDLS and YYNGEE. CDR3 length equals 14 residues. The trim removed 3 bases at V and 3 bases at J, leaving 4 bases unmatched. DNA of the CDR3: TGTGCCAGCAGCGCGAGCGGGAGAAAAGAGACCCAGTACTTC. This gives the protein CASSASGRKETQYF.

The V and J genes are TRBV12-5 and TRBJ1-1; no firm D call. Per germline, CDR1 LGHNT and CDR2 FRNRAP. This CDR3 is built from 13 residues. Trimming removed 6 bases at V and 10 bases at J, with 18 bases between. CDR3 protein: CASGDSAGRVAFF. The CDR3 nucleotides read TGTGCTAGTGGGGACTCTGCGGGTAGAGTAGCTTTCTTT.

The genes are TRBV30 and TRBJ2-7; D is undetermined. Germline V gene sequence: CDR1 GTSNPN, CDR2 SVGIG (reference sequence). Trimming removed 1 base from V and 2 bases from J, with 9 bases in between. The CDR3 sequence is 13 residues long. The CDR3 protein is CAWSEGSTYEQYF. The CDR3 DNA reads TGTGCCTGGAGTGAAGGAAGCACCTACGAGCAGTACTTC.

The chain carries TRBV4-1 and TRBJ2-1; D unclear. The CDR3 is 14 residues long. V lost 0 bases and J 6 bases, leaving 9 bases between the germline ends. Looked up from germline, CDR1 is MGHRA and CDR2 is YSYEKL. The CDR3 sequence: CASSQDTEGNEQFF. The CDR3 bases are TGCGCCAGCAGCCAAGATACAGAAGGCAATGAGCAGTTCTTC.

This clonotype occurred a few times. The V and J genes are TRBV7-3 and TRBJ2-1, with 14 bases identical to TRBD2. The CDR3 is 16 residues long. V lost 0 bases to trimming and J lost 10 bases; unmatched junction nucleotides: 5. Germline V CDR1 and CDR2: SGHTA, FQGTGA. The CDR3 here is CASSLTGLAGVKEQFF. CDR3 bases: TGTGCCAGCAGCTTAACGGGACTAGCGGGAGTTAAAGAGCAGTTCTTC. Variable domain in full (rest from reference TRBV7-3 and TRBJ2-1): GAGVSQTPSNKVTEKGKYVELRCDPISGHTALYWYRQSLGQGPEFLIYFQGTGAADDSGLPNDRFFAVRPEGSVSTLKIQRTERGDSAVYLCASSLTGLAGVKEQFFGPGTRLTVL.

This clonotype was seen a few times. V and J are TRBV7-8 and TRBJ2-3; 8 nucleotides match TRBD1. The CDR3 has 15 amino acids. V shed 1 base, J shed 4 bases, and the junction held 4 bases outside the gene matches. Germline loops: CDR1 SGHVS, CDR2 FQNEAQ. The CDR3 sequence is CASSLGRGQADTQYF. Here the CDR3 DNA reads TGTGCCAGCAGCTTAGGCAGGGGGCAAGCAGATACGCAGTATTTT.

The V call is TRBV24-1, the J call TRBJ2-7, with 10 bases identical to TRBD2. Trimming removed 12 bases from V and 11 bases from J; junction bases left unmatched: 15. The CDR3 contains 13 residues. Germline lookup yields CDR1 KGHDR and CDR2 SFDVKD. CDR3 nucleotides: TGTGCCCTAGATGTAGCGGGAGGACTCCGGGAGTACGTC. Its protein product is CALDVAGGLREYV.

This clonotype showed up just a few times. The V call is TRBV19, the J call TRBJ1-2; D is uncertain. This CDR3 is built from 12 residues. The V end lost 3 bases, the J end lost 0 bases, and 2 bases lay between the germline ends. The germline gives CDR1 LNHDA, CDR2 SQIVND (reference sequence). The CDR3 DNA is TGTGCCAGTAGTATCTCTAACTATGGCTACACCTTC. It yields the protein CASSISNYGYTF. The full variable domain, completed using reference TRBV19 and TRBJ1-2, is DGGITQSPKYLFRKEGQNVTLSCEQNLNHDAMYWYRQDPGQGLRLIYYSQIVNDFQKGDIAEGYSVSREKKESFPLTVTSAQKNPTAFYLCASSISNYGYTFGSGTRLTVV.

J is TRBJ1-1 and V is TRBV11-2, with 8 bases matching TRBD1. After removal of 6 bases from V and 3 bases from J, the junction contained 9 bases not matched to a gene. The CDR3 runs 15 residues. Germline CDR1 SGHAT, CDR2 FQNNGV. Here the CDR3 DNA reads TGTGCCAGCAGGGGGGTCAGGGGGCGATACACTGAAGCTTTCTTT. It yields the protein CASRGVRGRYTEAFF.

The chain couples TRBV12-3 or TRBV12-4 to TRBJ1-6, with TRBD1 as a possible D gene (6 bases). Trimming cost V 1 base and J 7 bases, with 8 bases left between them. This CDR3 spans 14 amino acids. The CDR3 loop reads CASSLEGGNSPLHF. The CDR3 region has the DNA TGTGCCAGCAGTTTAGAAGGGGGGAATTCACCCCTCCACTTT.